A single sample gave rise to the 24 T cell receptor beta chains below, sequenced in a study of blood T cell repertoires in COVID-19. The protocol was immunoSEQ multiplex PCR, while the TCRdb copy is restricted to in-frame clones and leaves out a portion. This table has under 25,000 clones, 75% to 90% appearing once. Material for sequencing was peripheral blood. These receptors originate from a human donor in a cohort sampled during active COVID-19.

The gene calls are TRBV6-5 and TRBJ1-5; 7 bases align to TRBD1. The CDR3 contains 14 residues. Unmatched junction bases numbered 10, after V lost 10 bases and J lost 4 bases. Germline-derived CDR1 and CDR2 are MNHEY and SVGAGI. For the CDR3, the DNA is TGTGCCACCTCGAACCGACAGGGAAATCAGCCCCAGCATTTT. Its protein product is CATSNRQGNQPQHF.

The chain links TRBV12-3 or TRBV12-4 to TRBJ2-7; the D gene is possibly TRBD2 (5 bases). This CDR3 is 13 amino acids long. V lost 6 bases to trimming and J lost 7 bases, with 16 bases between them. The CDR3 loop is CASSPTGRGEQYF. CDR3 bases: TGTGCCAGCAGCCCTACCGGGCGCGGGGAGCAGTACTTC.

This clone has a single count. CDR3 sequence (DNA): TGTGCCAGCAGCCAAGTGGCGGGGAACACTGAAGCTTTCTTT. Its translation is CASSQVAGNTEAFF. The chain couples TRBV3-1 (or the pseudogene TRBV3-2) to TRBJ1-1; D gene uncertain. The CDR3 is 14 amino acids. CDR1 LGHDT and CDR2 YNNKEL come from the germline V gene (reference sequence). Trimming shortened V by 1 base and J by 1 base, and 7 bases separated the two germline ends.

This chain joins TRBV6-1 and TRBJ1-6; D remains ambiguous. CDR1 and CDR2 (germline): MNHNS, SASEGT. Trimming removed 1 base from V and 12 bases from J, with 22 bases in between. The CDR3 runs to 17 residues. CDR3 amino acids: CASSEGRPPFGIRPLHF. The CDR3 DNA reads TGTGCCAGCAGTGAAGGGCGGCCCCCCTTTGGAATTAGACCCCTCCACTTT.

V usage is TRBV12-5 and J usage is TRBJ2-2, with TRBD1 identical over 8 bases. The CDR3 is made up of 14 amino acids. Germline CDR1 reads LGHNT; CDR2 reads FRNRAP. V lost 5 bases and J lost 7; bases outside the gene matches: 6. CDR3 bases: TGTGCTAGTGGTCGCTCAGGGGGCGGCGGGGAGCTGTTTTTT. Its protein product is CASGRSGGGGELFF. Together with reference TRBV12-5 and TRBJ2-2, the CDR3 gives the full variable domain: DARVTQTPRHKVTEMGQEVTMRCQPILGHNTVFWYRQTMMQGLELLAYFRNRAPLDDSGMPKDRFSAEMPDATLATLKIQPSEPRDSAVYFCASGRSGGGGELFFGEGSRLTVL.

The chain recombines TRBV4-1 with TRBJ2-1; 9 nucleotides match TRBD2. Germline-derived CDR1 and CDR2 are MGHRA and YSYEKL. Trimming cost V 0 bases and J 6 bases; bases outside gene matches: 6. The CDR3 is 16 amino acids. The DNA of the CDR3 is TGCGCCAGCAGCCAAGAGACTAGCGGAGGTCTCAATGAGCAGTTCTTC. This sequence encodes CASSQETSGGLNEQFF.

This clone was seen a handful of times. The chain couples TRBV19 to TRBJ1-1; weak D call: TRBD1 (6 bases). CDR1 LNHDA and CDR2 SQIVND come from the germline V gene (reference sequence). The CDR3 runs to 14 residues. Trimming left V 4 bases short and J 11 bases short, with 20 bases between. The CDR3 DNA follows: TGTGCCAGTAGTAACCAGGGGAGTCGGGTAGAGGCTTTCTTT. As protein: CASSNQGSRVEAFF.

This clone was picked up a small number of times. The chain couples TRBV5-5 to TRBJ2-7; D might be TRBD1 (6 bases). V shed 2 bases and J shed 0 bases, with 9 bases lying between them. This CDR3 region has 14 residues. From germline, CDR1 is SGHKS and CDR2 YYEKEE (reference sequence). The CDR3 protein is CASSFGDTSYEQYF. In DNA form, the CDR3 reads TGTGCCAGCAGCTTTGGGGACACCTCCTACGAGCAGTACTTC.

The chain has TRBV5-1 and TRBJ2-1, with D perhaps TRBD2 (6 bases). Looked up from germline, CDR1 is SGHRS and CDR2 is YFSETQ. Trimming took 4 bases from V and 3 from J, leaving 26 bases between them. The CDR3 loop spans 19 amino acids. DNA for the CDR3: TGCGCCAGCAGCCATACCATCCCCGGAACGGGAGAGCTCTACAATGAGCAGTTCTTC. Translating gives CASSHTIPGTGELYNEQFF.

The gene calls are TRBV5-4 and TRBJ2-1; D perhaps matches TRBD1 (6 bases). Germline-derived CDR1 and CDR2 are SGHNT and YYREEE (reference sequence). The V gene lost 2 bases and the J gene lost 5 bases, with 14 bases spanning the gap. CDR3 length equals 15 residues. CDR3 coding DNA: TGTGCCAGCAGCTTCCCAGGGGCACCCAACAATGAGCAGTTCTTC. Translating it yields CASSFPGAPNNEQFF.

J is TRBJ2-5 and V is TRBV29-1; no clear D. This CDR3 region has 12 residues. Trimming took 1 base from V and 5 from J, leaving 8 bases between them. CDR1 and CDR2 (germline): SQVTM, ANQGSEA. This chain's CDR3 is CSVEGHYETQYF. The CDR3 nucleotides are TGCAGCGTTGAAGGGCATTACGAGACCCAGTACTTC.

This chain uses TRBV29-1 with TRBJ1-5; unclear D gene. The V and J ends lost 4 bases and 7 bases respectively, with 17 bases between them. Germline V gives CDR1 SQVTM, CDR2 ANQGSEA. The CDR3 spans 14 residues. The CDR3 coding sequence is TGCAGCGTTGCAGGTCAGACAAAAGACCAGCCCCAGCATTTT. Protein sequence: CSVAGQTKDQPQHF.

The chain couples TRBV10-2 to TRBJ1-3; D is ambiguous. This CDR3 is 15 amino acids long. The germline V gene has CDR1 WSHSY and CDR2 SAAADI. V lost 7 bases to trimming and J lost 0 bases, with 13 bases between them. CDR3 protein: CASKAGSRSGNTIYF. CDR3 DNA sequence: TGCGCCAGCAAAGCGGGATCCCGCTCTGGAAACACCATATATTTT.

The rearrangement joins TRBV12-3 or TRBV12-4 to TRBJ2-5, with 7 bases aligning to TRBD2. The ends lost 5 bases at V and 4 bases at J; junction bases unmatched: 4. The CDR3 contains 13 residues. CDR3 amino acids: CASSPTGGETQYF. The CDR3 nucleotides are TGTGCCAGCAGTCCTACGGGGGGAGAGACCCAGTACTTC.

This sequence joins TRBV15 and TRBJ2-4; TRBD2 is a possible D gene (5 bases). This CDR3 has 14 amino acids. The ends were cut back, 0 bases at V and 6 bases at J, with 9 bases in the middle. Germline assignment: CDR1 LNHNV and CDR2 YYDKDF (reference sequence). CDR3 sequence (DNA): TGTGCCACCAGCAGAGATCCTAGCACAAACATTCAGTACTTC. The encoded protein is CATSRDPSTNIQYF.

This chain connects TRBV9 to TRBJ2-5, with 7 bases matching TRBD1. The germline CDR1 and CDR2 sequences are SGDLS and YYNGEE. There are 16 residues in the CDR3. Trimming at V came to 4 bases and at J to 5 bases, leaving 14 bases not matched to a gene. In nucleotides, the CDR3 is TGTGCCAGCAGCATTTCTAGGACAGGAGGTTTGGAGACCCAGTACTTC. Amino acid sequence: CASSISRTGGLETQYF.

The chain links TRBV27 to TRBJ2-1; tentative D call: TRBD2 (6 bases). Germline-derived CDR1 and CDR2 are MNHEY and SMNVEV (reference sequence). V was cut by 3 bases and J by 7 bases, with 22 bases left in between. The CDR3 is 17 amino acids. The DNA for the CDR3 is TGTGCCAGCAGTTTTCATTTGTGGAGGGACTCGGCGAATGAGCAGTTCTTC. Encoded protein: CASSFHLWRDSANEQFF.

This chain links TRBV7-9 with TRBJ2-7; a possible D gene is TRBD2 (5 bases). The ends were cut back, 6 bases at V and 7 bases at J, with 13 bases in the middle. The CDR3 has 12 residues. The germline gives CDR1 SEHNR, CDR2 FQNEAQ (reference sequence). In nucleotides, the CDR3 is TGTGCCAGCAGTTTCGAGGGCTTGGAGCAGTACTTC. It yields the protein CASSFEGLEQYF.

The J gene is TRBJ1-5, the V gene TRBV28; possible D gene TRBD1, 5 bases. In germline, CDR1 is MDHEN, CDR2 SYDVKM. Trimming took off 5 bases at V and 6 bases at J, with 23 bases between the two ends. The CDR3 runs to 17 residues. The CDR3 reads CASSPNRWGDLGQPQHF. CDR3 DNA sequence: TGTGCCAGCAGTCCAAACAGGTGGGGGGATTTGGGTCAGCCCCAGCATTTT.

This clone was detected only once. V usage is TRBV5-1 and J usage is TRBJ2-7; 11 positions match TRBD2. The CDR3 covers 19 residues. The V gene end was trimmed by 3 bases and the J gene end by 2 bases; junction bases not matched to a gene: 16. Per the germline V gene, CDR1 is SGHRS and CDR2 is YFSETQ. The CDR3 nucleotides read TGCGCCAGCAGCTCTAGAGAATTGAGACTAGCGGGATCCACCTACGAGCAGTACTTC. Translated: CASSSRELRLAGSTYEQYF.

The chain employs TRBV4-1 and TRBJ2-1; 7 bases map to TRBD2. Germline V gives CDR1 MGHRA, CDR2 YSYEKL. This CDR3 region has 17 residues. The trim removed 4 bases at V and 7 bases at J, leaving 16 bases unmatched. CDR3 amino acids: CASSLQRGRLARNEQFF. The CDR3 DNA is TGCGCCAGCAGCCTCCAGAGAGGACGACTAGCCCGGAATGAGCAGTTCTTC.

The V gene is TRBV18, the J gene TRBJ2-5, with D possibly being TRBD2 (5 bases). The V gene's germline CDR1 is KGHSH and CDR2 LQKENI. V was shortened by 2 bases and J by 2 bases, with 12 bases between the two germline ends. This CDR3 is 15 amino acids long. CDR3 coding DNA: TGTGCCAGCTCACCAAGCGGTGTAGTTCAAGAGACCCAGTACTTC. This codes for CASSPSGVVQETQYF.

J is TRBJ2-7 and V is TRBV6-5; 15 nucleotides align to TRBD2. CDR1 and CDR2 (germline): MNHEY, SVGAGI. The trim removed 8 bases at V and 6 bases at J, leaving 5 bases unmatched. The CDR3 loop spans 14 amino acids. The CDR3 sequence: CASLPGLAGGEQYF. The CDR3 nucleotides read TGTGCCAGCTTACCGGGACTAGCGGGAGGCGAGCAGTACTTC.

The rearrangement joins TRBV28 to TRBJ1-5, with a tentative D call TRBD1 (5 bases). Trimming pared 3 bases from V and 6 bases from J, leaving 12 bases between. The germline gives CDR1 MDHEN, CDR2 SYDVKM. The length of the CDR3 is 14 residues. CDR3 residues: CASSLTAWGQPQHF. The CDR3 nucleotides read TGTGCCAGCAGTTTGACAGCCTGGGGTCAGCCCCAGCATTTT.